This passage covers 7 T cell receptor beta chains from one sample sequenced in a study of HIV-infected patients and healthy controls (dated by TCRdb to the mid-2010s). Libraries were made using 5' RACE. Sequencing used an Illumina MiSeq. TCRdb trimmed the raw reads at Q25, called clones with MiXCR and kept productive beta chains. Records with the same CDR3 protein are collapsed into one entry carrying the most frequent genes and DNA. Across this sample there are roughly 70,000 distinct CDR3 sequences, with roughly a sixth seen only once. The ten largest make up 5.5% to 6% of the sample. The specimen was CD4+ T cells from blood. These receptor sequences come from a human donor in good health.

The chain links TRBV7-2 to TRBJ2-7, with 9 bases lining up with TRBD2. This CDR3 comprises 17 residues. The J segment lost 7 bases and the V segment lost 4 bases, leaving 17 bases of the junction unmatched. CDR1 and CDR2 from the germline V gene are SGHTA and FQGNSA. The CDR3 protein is CASSSRPIAGALWEQYF. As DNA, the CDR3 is TGTGCCAGCAGCTCACGCCCAATAGCGGGAGCCTTATGGGAGCAGTACTTC.

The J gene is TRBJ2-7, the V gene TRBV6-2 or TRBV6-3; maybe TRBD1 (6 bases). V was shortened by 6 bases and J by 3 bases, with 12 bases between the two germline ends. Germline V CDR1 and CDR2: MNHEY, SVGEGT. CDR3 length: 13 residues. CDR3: CASSQTGLYEQYF. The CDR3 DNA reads TGTGCCAGCAGCCAGACAGGACTCTACGAGCAGTACTTC.

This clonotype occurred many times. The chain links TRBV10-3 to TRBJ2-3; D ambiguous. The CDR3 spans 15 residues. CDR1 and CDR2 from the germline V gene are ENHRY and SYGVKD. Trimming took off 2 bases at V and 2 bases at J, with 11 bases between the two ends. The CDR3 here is CAISEPGRNTDTQYF. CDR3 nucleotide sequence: TGTGCCATCAGTGAGCCCGGACGGAACACAGATACGCAGTATTTT.

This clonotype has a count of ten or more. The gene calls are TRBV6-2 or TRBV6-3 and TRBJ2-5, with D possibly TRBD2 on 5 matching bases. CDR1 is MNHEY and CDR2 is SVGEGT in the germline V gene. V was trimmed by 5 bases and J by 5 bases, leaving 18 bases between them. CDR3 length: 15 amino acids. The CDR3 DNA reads TGTGCCAGCAGTCGTGGAGGAAACGTGGTGGAGACCCAGTACTTC. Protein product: CASSRGGNVVETQYF.

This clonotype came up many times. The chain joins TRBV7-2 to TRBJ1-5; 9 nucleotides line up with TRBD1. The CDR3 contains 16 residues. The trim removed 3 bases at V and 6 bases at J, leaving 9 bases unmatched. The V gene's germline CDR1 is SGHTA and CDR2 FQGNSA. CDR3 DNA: TGTGCCAGCAGCTTGGTCGCCGGGACAGGGCCTCAGCCCCAGCATTTT. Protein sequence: CASSLVAGTGPQPQHF.

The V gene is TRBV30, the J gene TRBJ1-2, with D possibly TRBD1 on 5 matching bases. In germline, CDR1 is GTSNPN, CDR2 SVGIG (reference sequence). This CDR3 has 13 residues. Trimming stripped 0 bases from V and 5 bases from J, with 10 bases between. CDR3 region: CAWSVDRTYGYTF. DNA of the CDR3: TGTGCCTGGAGTGTAGACAGAACGTATGGCTACACCTTC.

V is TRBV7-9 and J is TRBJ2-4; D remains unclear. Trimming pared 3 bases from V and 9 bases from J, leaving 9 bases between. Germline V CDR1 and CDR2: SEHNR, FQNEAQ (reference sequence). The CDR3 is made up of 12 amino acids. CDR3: CASSFAEGIQYF. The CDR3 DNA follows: TGTGCCAGCAGCTTCGCGGAAGGCATTCAGTACTTC.